Listed below are T cell receptor beta chains from one sample, sequenced in a study of TIL therapy for anti-PD-1-resistant metastatic lung cancer. The method was immunoSEQ multiplex PCR; TCRdb's version includes in-frame clones alone and lacks a portion of them. There are tens of thousands of clones in the sample; roughly 80% occur only once, and roughly 5.7% lies in the top ten. The material was blood, obtained at baseline. These receptors were obtained from a person aged 25-85 years with non-small cell lung cancer. Each CDR3 is given with its conserved first and last residue.

j_gene,v_gene,CDR3aa
TRBJ2-3,TRBV6-5,CASSDGADTQYF
TRBJ2-7,TRBV6-5,CASSSQGVGGEQYF
TRBJ2-1,TRBV19,CASSMGTGMNEQFF
TRBJ2-1,TRBV25-1,CASLGQGGREQFF
TRBJ1-4,TRBV2,CASSRGEGGVEKLFF
TRBJ2-7,TRBV9,CASSPGGGRPSYEQYF
TRBJ1-1,TRBV5-1,CASSLVQGVVEAFF
TRBJ2-2,TRBV11-1,CASSLLGGTGELFF
TRBJ1-1,TRBV7-3,CASSLLGQGLNTEAFF
TRBJ2-3,TRBV5-5,CASSVGTGKGTDTQYF
TRBJ2-2,TRBV10-3,CAIPSLAGTLARDTGELFF
TRBJ2-7,TRBV19,CASASATHYEQYF
TRBJ1-1,TRBV6-6,CASSRANTEAFF
TRBJ1-5,TRBV6-1,CASSRLRGGNQPQHF
TRBJ2-2,TRBV6-5,CASSPSTGNTGELFF
TRBJ2-1,TRBV7-2,CASSLAHLAGGSHNEQFF
TRBJ1-5,TRBV15,CATSGGSGQGRWPQHF
TRBJ1-2,TRBV9,CASSVLATNYGYTF
TRBJ2-5,TRBV25-1,CASSNTRPQETQYF
TRBJ2-7,TRBV5-4,CASSSRTSGSYEQYF
TRBJ2-6,TRBV5-5,CASSFQGGLGANVLTF
TRBJ2-7,TRBV27,CASSLAGVFYEQYF
TRBJ2-1,TRBV28,CASMDRGYNEQFF
TRBJ2-3,TRBV4-2,CASSQVIGVADTQYF
TRBJ2-6,TRBV30,CAWSVGTGYSNVLTF